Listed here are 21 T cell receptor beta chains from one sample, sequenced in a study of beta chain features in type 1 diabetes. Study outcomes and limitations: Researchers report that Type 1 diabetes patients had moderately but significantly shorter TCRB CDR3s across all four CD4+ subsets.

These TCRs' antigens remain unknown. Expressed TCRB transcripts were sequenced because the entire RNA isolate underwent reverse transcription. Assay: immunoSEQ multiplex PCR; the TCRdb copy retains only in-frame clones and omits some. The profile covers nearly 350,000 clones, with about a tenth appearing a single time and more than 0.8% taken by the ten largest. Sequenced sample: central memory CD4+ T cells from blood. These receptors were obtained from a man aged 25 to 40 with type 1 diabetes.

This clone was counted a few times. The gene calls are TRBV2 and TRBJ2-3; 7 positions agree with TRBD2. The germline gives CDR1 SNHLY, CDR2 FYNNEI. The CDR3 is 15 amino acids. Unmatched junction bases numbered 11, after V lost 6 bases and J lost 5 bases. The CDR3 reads CASRGGTTSGDTQYF. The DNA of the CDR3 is TGTGCCAGCAGGGGGGGGACCACAAGTGGAGATACGCAGTATTTT.

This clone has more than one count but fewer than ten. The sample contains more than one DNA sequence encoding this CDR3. CDR3 loop: CASSSQVYEQYF. The CDR3, as DNA: TGTGCCAGCAGCTCACAGGTCTACGAGCAGTACTTC. The chain carries TRBV28 and TRBJ2-7, with D perhaps TRBD1 (5 bases). V was shortened by 6 bases and J by 3 bases, with 9 bases between the two germline ends. The CDR3 is 12 amino acids. The germline V gene encodes CDR1 MDHEN and CDR2 SYDVKM.

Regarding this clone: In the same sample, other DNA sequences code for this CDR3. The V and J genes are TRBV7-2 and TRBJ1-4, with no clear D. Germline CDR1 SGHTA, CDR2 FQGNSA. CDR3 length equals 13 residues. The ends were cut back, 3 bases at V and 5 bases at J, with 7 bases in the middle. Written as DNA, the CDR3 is TGTGCCAGCAGCTTCGCCGGGAATGAAAAACTGTTTTTT. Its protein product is CASSFAGNEKLFF.

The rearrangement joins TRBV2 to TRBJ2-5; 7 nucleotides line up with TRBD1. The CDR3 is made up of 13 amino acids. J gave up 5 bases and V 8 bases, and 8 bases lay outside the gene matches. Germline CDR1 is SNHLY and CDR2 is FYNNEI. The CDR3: CASVKGAGETQYF. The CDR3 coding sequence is TGTGCCAGCGTGAAGGGGGCCGGGGAGACCCAGTACTTC.

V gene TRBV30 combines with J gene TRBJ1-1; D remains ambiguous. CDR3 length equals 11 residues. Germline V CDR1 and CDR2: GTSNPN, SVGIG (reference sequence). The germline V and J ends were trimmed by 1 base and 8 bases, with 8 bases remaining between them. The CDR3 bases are TGTGCCTGGAGTGGGTCTTACGAAGCTTTCTTT. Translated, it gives CAWSGSYEAFF.

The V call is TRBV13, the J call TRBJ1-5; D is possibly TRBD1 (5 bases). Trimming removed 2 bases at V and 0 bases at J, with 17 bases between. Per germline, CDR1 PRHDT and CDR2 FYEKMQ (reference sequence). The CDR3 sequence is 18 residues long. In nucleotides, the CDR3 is TGTGCCAGCAGCTTATCAGCGGGGCATCTTTATAGCAATCAGCCCCAGCATTTT. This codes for CASSLSAGHLYSNQPQHF. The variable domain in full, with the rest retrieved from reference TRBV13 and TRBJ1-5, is AAGVIQSPRHLIKEKRETATLKCYPIPRHDTVYWYQQGPGQDPQFLISFYEKMQSDKGSIPDRFSAQQFSDYHSELNMSSLELGDSALYFCASSLSAGHLYSNQPQHFGDGTRLSIL.

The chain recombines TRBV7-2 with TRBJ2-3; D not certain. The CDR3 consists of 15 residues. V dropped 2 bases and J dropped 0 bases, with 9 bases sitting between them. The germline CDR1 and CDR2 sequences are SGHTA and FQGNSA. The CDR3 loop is CASSLRESSTDTQYF. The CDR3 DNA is TGTGCCAGCAGCTTAAGAGAATCTAGCACAGATACGCAGTATTTT.

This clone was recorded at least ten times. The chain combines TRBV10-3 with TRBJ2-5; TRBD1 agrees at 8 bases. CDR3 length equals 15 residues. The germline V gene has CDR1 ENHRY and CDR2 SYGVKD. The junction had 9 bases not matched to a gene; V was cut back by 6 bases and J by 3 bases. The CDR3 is CAIRRGQADEETQYF. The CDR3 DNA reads TGTGCCATCAGGAGGGGACAGGCGGATGAAGAGACCCAGTACTTC.

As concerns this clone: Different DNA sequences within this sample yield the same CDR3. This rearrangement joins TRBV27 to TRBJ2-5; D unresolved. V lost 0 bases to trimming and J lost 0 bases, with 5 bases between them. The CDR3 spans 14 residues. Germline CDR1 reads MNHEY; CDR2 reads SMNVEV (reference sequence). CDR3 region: CASSLSGYQETQYF. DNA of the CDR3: TGTGCCAGCAGTTTATCGGGGTACCAAGAGACCCAGTACTTC.

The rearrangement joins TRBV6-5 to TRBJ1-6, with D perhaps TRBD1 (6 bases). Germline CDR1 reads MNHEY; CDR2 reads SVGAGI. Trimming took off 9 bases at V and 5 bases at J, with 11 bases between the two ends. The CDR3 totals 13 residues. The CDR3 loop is CASRGHNNSPLHF. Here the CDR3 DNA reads TGTGCCAGTAGGGGACATAATAATTCACCCCTCCACTTT.

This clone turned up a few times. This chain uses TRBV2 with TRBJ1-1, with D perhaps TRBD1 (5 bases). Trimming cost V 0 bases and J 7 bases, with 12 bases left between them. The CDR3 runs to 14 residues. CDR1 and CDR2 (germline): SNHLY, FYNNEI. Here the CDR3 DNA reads TGTGCCAGCAGTGAAGCGGGGCAGTCTCATGAAGCTTTCTTT. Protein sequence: CASSEAGQSHEAFF.

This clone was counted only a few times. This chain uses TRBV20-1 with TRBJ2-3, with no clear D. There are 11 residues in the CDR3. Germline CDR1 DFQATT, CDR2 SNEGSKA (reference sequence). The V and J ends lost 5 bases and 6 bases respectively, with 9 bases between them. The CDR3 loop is CSAVVRDTQYF. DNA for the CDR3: TGCAGTGCTGTAGTACGCGATACGCAGTATTTT.

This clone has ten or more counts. The DNA of the CDR3 is TGTGCCATCAGTGGGGACAGGGGGCGAGATACGCAGTATTTT. Protein: CAISGDRGRDTQYF. The chain couples TRBV10-3 to TRBJ2-3; TRBD1 matches 12 bases. From germline, CDR1 is ENHRY and CDR2 SYGVKD. The CDR3 extends over 14 amino acids. V was clipped by 4 bases and J by 5 bases; unmatched bases: 1.

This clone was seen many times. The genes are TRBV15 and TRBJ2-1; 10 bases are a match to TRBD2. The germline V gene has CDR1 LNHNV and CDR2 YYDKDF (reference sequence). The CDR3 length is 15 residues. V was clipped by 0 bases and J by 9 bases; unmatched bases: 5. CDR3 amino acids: CATSRDSSGSSEQFF. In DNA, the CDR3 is TGTGCCACCAGCAGAGACTCTAGCGGGAGTTCTGAGCAGTTCTTC.

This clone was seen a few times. The DNA for the CDR3 is TGCGCCAGCAGTCAATCAAGTGATTCTAGCGGGGTGCAGGAAGATACGCAGTATTTT. Translation: CASSQSSDSSGVQEDTQYF. The rearrangement uses TRBV23-1 and TRBJ2-3; 9 positions agree with TRBD2. TRBV23-1 has ORF status, its function being uncertain. Losses at the gene ends were 0 bases for V and 5 bases for J; bases not matched to a gene: 15. The CDR3 contains 19 residues.

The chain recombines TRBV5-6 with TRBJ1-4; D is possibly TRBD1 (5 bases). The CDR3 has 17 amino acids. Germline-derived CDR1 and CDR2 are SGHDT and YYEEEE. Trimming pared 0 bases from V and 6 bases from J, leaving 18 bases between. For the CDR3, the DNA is TGTGCCAGCAGCTTGGCGGGGTCGGGGGGAAGAGATGAAAAACTGTTTTTT. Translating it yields CASSLAGSGGRDEKLFF.

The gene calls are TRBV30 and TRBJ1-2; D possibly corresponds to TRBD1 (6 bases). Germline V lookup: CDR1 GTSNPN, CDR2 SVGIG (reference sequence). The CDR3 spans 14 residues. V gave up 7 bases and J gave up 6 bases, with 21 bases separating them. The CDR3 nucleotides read TGTGCCTCCCTAGGGGCGCGGGGGCGGGATGGCTACACCTTC. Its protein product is CASLGARGRDGYTF.

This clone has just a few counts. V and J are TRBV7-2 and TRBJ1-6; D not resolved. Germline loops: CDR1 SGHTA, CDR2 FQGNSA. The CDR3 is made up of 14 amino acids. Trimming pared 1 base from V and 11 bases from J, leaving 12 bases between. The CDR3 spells CASSLEGPGPPLHF. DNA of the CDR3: TGTGCCAGCAGCTTAGAGGGCCCAGGTCCACCCCTCCACTTT.

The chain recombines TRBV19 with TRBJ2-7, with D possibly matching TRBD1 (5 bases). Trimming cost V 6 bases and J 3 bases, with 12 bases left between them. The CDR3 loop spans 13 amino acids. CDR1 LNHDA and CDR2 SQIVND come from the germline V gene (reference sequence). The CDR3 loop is CASSTDKGYEQYF. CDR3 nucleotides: TGTGCCAGTAGCACGGACAAGGGCTACGAGCAGTACTTC. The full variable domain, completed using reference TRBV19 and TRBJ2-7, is DGGITQSPKYLFRKEGQNVTLSCEQNLNHDAMYWYRQDPGQGLRLIYYSQIVNDFQKGDIAEGYSVSREKKESFPLTVTSAQKNPTAFYLCASSTDKGYEQYFGPGTRLTVT.

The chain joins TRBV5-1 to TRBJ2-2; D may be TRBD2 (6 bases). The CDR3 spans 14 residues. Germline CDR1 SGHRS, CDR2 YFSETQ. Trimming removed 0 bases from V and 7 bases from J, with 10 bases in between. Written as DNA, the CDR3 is TGCGCCAGCAGCTTGGTCGGGGAGGACGGGGAGCTGTTTTTT. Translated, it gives CASSLVGEDGELFF.

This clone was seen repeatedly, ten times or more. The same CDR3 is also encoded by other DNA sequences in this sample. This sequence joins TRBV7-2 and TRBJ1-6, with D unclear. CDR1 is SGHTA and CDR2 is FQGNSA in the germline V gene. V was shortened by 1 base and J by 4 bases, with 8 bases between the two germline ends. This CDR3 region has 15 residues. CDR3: CASSLEGSYNSPLHF. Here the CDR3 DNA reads TGTGCCAGCAGCTTAGAGGGCAGTTATAATTCACCCCTCCACTTT. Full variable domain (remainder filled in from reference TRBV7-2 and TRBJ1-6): GAGVSQSPSNKVTEKGKDVELRCDPISGHTALYWYRQSLGQGLEFLIYFQGNSAPDKSGLPSDRFSAERTGGSVSTLTIQRTQQEDSAVYLCASSLEGSYNSPLHFGNGTRLTVT.